This TCR beta chain was profiled in a study of Ad26.COV2.S vaccination and SARS-CoV-2 variants. Treatment in this sample: about 20 received Ad26.COV2.S at low or high dose, single or two shots; roughly five received placebo; per-sample allocation not given. Samples came from day 63 after the first vaccine or placebo injection. Regarding the study as a whole: Spike-specific TCR breadth was greater in vaccine than placebo recipients.

CDR3 length equals 15 residues. Looked up from germline, CDR1 is SGHRS and CDR2 is YFSETQ. With V trimmed by 3 bases and J by 2 bases, 5 bases remained unmatched. Profiling relied on immunoSEQ multiplex PCR, and the TCRdb table lists in-frame clones only, not all of them. The sample has about 380,000 clones, about four fifths seen once; the top ten hold 7% to 9.5%. Turning to this clone: Antigen specificity is unknown.

The sequence came from a person between 18 and 65 years old who received the Ad26.COV2.S COVID-19 vaccine or a placebo. Material: peripheral blood, obtained in a trial of Ad26.COV2.S vaccine versus placebo. V and J are TRBV5-1 and TRBJ2-5; 9 nucleotides line up with TRBD1. CDR3 residues: CASSWGDRVQETQYF. CDR3 nucleotide sequence: TGCGCCAGCAGCTGGGGGGACAGGGTACAAGAGACCCAGTACTTC.